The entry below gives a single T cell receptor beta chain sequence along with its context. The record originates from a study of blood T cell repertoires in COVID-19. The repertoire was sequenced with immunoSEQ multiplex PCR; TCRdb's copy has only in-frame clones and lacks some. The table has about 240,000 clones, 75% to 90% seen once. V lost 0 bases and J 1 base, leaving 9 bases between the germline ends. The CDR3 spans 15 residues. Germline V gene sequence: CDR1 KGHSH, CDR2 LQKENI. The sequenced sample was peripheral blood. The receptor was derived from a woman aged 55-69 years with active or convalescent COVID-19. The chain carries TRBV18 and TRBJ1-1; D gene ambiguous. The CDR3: CASSPPTRENTEAFF. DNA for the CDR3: TGTGCCAGCTCACCACCGACTCGGGAGAACACTGAAGCTTTCTTT.